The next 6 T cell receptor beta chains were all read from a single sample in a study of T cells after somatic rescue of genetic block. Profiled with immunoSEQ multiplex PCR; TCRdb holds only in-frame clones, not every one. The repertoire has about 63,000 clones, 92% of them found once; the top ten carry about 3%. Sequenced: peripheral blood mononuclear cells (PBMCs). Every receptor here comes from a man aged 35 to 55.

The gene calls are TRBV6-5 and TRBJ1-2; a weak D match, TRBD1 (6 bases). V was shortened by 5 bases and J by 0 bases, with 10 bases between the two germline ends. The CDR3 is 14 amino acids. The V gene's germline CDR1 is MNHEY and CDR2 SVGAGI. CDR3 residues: CASSAQGTNYGYTF. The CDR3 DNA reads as TGTGCCAGCAGTGCACAGGGAACTAACTATGGCTACACCTTC.

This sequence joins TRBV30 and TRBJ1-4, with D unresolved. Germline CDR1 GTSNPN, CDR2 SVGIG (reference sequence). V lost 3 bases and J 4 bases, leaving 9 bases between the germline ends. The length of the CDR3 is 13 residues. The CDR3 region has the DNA TGTGCCTGGAGCCGGGATTATAATGAAAAACTGTTTTTT. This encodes CAWSRDYNEKLFF.

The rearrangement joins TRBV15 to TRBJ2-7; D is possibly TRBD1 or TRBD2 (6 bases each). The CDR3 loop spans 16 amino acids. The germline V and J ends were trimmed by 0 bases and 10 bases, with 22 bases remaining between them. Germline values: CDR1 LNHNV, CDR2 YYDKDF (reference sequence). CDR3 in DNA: TGTGCCACCAGCAGAGAGAGAGAGGCCCAACACGGGGGCCAGTACTTC. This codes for CATSREREAQHGGQYF. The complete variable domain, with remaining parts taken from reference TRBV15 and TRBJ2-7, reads DAMVIQNPRYQVTQFGKPVTLSCSQTLNHNVMYWYQQKSSQAPKLLFHYYDKDFNNEADTPDNFQSRRPNTSFCFLDIRSPGLGDTAMYLCATSREREAQHGGQYFGPGTRLTVT.

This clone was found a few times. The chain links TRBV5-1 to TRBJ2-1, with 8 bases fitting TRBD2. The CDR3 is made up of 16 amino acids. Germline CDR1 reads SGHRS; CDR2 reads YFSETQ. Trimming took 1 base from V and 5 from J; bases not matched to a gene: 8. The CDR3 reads CASSLLSGGLNNEQFF. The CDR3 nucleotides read TGCGCCAGCAGCTTGTTGAGCGGGGGCCTTAACAATGAGCAGTTCTTC.

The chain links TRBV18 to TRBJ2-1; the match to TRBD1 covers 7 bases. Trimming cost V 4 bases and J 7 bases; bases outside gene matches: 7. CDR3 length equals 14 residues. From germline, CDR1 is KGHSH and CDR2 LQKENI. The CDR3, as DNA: TGTGCCAGCTCACTCTTACAGGGGTGGAATGAGCAGTTCTTC. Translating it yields CASSLLQGWNEQFF.

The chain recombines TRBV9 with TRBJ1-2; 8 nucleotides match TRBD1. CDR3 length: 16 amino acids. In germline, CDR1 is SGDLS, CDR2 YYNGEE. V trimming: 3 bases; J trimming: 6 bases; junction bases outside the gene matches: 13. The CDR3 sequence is CASSEGGARGQHGYTF. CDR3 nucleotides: TGTGCCAGCAGCGAAGGCGGGGCCAGGGGGCAGCATGGCTACACCTTC.